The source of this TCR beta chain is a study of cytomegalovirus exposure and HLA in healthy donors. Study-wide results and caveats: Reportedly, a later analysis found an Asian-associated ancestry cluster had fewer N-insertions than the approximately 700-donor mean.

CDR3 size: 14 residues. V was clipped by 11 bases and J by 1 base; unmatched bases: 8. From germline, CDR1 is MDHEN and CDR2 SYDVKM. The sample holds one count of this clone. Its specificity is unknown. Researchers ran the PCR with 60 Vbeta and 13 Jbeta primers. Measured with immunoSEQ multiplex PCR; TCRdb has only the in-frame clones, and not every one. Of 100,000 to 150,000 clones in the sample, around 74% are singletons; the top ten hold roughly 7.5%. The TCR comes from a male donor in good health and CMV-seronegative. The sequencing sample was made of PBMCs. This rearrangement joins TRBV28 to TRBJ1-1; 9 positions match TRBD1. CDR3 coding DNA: TGTGCCGCCCAACAGGGGGCGGGGAACACTGAAGCTTTCTTT. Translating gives CAAQQGAGNTEAFF.